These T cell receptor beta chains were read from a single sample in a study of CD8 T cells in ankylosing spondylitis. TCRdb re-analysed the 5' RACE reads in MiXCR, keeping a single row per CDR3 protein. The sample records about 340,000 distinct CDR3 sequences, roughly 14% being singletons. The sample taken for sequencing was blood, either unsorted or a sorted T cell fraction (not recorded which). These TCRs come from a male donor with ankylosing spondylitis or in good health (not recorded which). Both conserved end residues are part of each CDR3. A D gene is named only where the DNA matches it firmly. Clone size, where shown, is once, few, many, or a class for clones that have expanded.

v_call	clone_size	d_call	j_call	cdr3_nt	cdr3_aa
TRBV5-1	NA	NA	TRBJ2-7	TGCGCCAGCAGCTTGAAAGGGGAGCAGTACTTC	CASSLKGEQYF
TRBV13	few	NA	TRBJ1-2	TGTGCCAGCTACTCCCAGGACTATGGCTACACCTTC	CASYSQDYGYTF
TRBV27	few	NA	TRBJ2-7	TGTGCCAGCAGTTTGAGAGGGGTAGGGACCTACGAGCAGTACTTC	CASSLRGVGTYEQYF
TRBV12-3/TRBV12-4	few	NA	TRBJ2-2	TGTGCCAGCATAGAATCCCCAAACACCGGGGAGCTGTTTTTT	CASIESPNTGELFF
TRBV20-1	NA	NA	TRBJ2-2	TGCAGTGCTAGAGAAAGAGGGAACACCGGGGAGCTGTTTTTT	CSARERGNTGELFF
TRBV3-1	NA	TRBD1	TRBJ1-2	TGTGCCAGCAGTCCGACAGGGAGGCACTATGGCTACACCTTC	CASSPTGRHYGYTF
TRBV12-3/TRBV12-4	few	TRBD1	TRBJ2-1	TGTGCCAGCGGTGGAGGGACAGGGAATGAGCAGTTCTTC	CASGGGTGNEQFF
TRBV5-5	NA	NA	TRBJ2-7	TGTGCCAGCAGCCCCTGGGGGGCCCAAGGGGAGCAGTACTTC	CASSPWGAQGEQYF
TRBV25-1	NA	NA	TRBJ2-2	TGTGCCAGCAGTACTCAGCCCACCGGGGAGCTGTTTTTT	CASSTQPTGELFF
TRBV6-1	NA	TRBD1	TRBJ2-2	TGTGCCAGCAACGACAGGGGGCGGCGCACCGGGGAGCTGTTTTTT	CASNDRGRRTGELFF
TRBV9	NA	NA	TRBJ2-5	TGTGCCAGCAGAGAAGGGGGGGGCCACCAAGAGACCCAGTACTTC	CASREGGGHQETQYF
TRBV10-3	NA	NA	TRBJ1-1	TGTGCCATCAGCTATCAGGAGGGTGAAGCTTTCTTT	CAISYQEGEAFF
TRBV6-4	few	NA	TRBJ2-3	TGTGCCAGCAGCAGCACAGACACAGATACGCAGTATTTT	CASSSTDTDTQYF
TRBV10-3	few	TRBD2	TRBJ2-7	TGTGCCATCAGTTTTCCCAGGACTAGCGGATCCTACGAGCAGTACTTC	CAISFPRTSGSYEQYF
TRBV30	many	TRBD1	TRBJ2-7	TGTGCCGGACAAAGGGACAGGCCCTCGAAGCAGTACTTC	CAGQRDRPSKQYF
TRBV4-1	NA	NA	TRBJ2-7	TGCGCCAGCAGCCAAGATTTCTCAGCTAGGACCTACGAGCAGTACTTC	CASSQDFSARTYEQYF
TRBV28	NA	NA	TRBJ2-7	TGTGCCAGCAGTGCCTACGAGCAGTACTTC	CASSAYEQYF
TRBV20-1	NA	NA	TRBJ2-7	TGCAGTGCCTTACCTTCTGGGCTAGGAAGACACGAGCAGTACTTC	CSALPSGLGRHEQYF
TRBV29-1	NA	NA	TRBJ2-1	TGCAGCGTTGAGGGGTTAGGCAATGAGCAGTTCTTC	CSVEGLGNEQFF
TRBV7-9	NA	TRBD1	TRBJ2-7	TGTGCCAGCAGCTCTTCCTACGGGGACAGGGGGAACGAGCAGTACTTC	CASSSSYGDRGNEQYF
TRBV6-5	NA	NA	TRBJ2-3	TGTGCCAGCAGTTACGGGGCCTTCCGCACAGATACGCAGTATTTT	CASSYGAFRTDTQYF
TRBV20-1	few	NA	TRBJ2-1	TGCAGTGCTAGTGGACGGAGCAATGAGCAGTTCTTC	CSASGRSNEQFF
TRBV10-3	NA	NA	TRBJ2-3	TGTGCCATCAGGATGACGCCCGGGACATCCCGCACAGATACGCAGTATTTT	CAIRMTPGTSRTDTQYF
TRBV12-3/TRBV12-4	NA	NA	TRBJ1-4	TGTGCCAGCAGTTTTGGGGGGAATTGGGAAAAACTGTTTTTT	CASSFGGNWEKLFF
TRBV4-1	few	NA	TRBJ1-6	TGCGCCAGCAGCCGGGACGGGAATTCACCCCTCCACTTT	CASSRDGNSPLHF
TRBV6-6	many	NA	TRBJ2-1	TGTGCCGAACAAACAGGGGAGCAGTTCTTC	CAEQTGEQFF
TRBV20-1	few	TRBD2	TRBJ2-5	TGCAGTGCTAGAGATCGACTAGCGGGGTCCGGGACCCAGTACTTC	CSARDRLAGSGTQYF
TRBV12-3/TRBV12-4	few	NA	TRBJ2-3	TGTGCCAGCAGAGGGGACCCCCTGGCGCAGTATTTT	CASRGDPLAQYF
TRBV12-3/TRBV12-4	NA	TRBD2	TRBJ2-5	TGTGCCAGCAGTTTGGGACTAGCACGGGAGACCCAGTACTTC	CASSLGLARETQYF
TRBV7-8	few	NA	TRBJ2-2	TGTGCCAGCAGCTTATATACGGGCCAGGGCTTTCTGACCGGGGAGCTGTTTTTT	CASSLYTGQGFLTGELFF
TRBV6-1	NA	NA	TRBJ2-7	TGTGCCAGCAGTGAAGCGCATCACAGGGAGGCCGAGCAGTACTTC	CASSEAHHREAEQYF
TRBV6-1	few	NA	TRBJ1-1	TGTGCCAGCAGTGGACGGGCGCTTGAAGCTTTCTTT	CASSGRALEAFF
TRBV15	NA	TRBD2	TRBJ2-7	TGTGCTATTTCACGGCGGGGGACGGTATTGAACGAGCAGTACTTC	CAISRRGTVLNEQYF
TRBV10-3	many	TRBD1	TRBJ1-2	TGTGCCATCATATCCGGGACAGGGGACTATGGCTACACCTTC	CAIISGTGDYGYTF
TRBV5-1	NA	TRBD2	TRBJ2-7	TGCGCCAGCAGCAGGGAGGGAATCAACGAGCAGTACTTC	CASSREGINEQYF
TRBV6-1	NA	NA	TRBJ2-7	TGTGCCAGCAGTGAAGACCGACCGGAGCAGTACTTC	CASSEDRPEQYF
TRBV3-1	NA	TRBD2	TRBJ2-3	TGTGCCAGCAGCCCGACTAGCGACCCGCATGATACGCAGTATTTT	CASSPTSDPHDTQYF
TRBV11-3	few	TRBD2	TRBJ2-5	TGTGCCAGCAGCACCGGGAGGGCCGTAAAGGAGACCCAGTACTTC	CASSTGRAVKETQYF
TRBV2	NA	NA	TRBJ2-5	TGTGCCAGCAGTGTTGACCTCCAAGAGACCCAGTACTTC	CASSVDLQETQYF